This TCR beta chain stems from a study of T cell repertoires in ileal Crohn's disease. Study as a whole: About 36% were active smokers at surgery; median disease duration was roughly 7.9 years. Postoperative therapy was given to about half: approximately 10 thiopurines, roughly 18 anti-TNF agents. Surgery for a complication: stricturing in approximately 60%, penetrating in approximately 40%.

In regard to this clone: Its antigen is not known.

The germline CDR1 and CDR2 sequences are SGHTA and FQGNSA. Germline trimming cut 1 base from V and 6 bases from J; bases unmatched to any gene: 12. The CDR3 consists of 16 residues. Repertoires were generated with immunoSEQ multiplex PCR, while TCRdb's copy carries only in-frame clones and drops some. Here the sample spans 8,000 to 8,500 clones, 77% being singletons. General study findings and limits: Clonal expansions were more frequent in active smokers than non-smokers at surgery.

The rearrangement links TRBV7-2 to TRBJ2-7, with 7 bases matching TRBD2. Sequencing used ileal tissue. This TCR derives from an adult with Crohn's disease. CDR3 loop: CASSLGRGGGVREQYF. The CDR3 DNA reads TGTGCCAGCAGCTTAGGTCGGGGTGGGGGGGTGCGCGAGCAGTACTTC.